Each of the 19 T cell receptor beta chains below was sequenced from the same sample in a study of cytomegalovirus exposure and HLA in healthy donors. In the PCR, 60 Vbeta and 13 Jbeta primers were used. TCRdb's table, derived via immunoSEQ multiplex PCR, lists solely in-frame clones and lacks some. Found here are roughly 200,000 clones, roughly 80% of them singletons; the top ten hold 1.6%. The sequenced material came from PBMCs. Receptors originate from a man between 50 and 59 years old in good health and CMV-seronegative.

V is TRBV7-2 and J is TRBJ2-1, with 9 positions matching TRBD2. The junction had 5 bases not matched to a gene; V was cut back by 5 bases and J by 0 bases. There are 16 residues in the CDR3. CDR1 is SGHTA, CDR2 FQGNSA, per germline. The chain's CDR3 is CASSRGTSRSYNEQFF. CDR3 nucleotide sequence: TGTGCCAGCAGCCGTGGGACTAGCCGCTCCTACAATGAGCAGTTCTTC. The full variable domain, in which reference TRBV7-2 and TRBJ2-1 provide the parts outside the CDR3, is GAGVSQSPSNKVTEKGKDVELRCDPISGHTALYWYRQSLGQGLEFLIYFQGNSAPDKSGLPSDRFSAERTGGSVSTLTIQRTQQEDSAVYLCASSRGTSRSYNEQFFGPGTRLTVL.

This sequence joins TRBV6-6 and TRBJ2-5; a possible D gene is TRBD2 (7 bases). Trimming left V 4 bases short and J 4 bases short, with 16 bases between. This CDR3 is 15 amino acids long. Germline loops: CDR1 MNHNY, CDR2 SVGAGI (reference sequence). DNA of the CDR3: TGTGCCAGCAGTTTTAGGGGGGGAGGAGGAGAGACCCAGTACTTC. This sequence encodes CASSFRGGGGETQYF.

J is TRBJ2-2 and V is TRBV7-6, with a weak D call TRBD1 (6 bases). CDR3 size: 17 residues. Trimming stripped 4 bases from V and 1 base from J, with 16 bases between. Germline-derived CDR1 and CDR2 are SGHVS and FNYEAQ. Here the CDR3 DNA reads TGTGCCAGCAGCTATTCCACAGGGTTTGGGAACACCGGGGAGCTGTTTTTT. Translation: CASSYSTGFGNTGELFF.

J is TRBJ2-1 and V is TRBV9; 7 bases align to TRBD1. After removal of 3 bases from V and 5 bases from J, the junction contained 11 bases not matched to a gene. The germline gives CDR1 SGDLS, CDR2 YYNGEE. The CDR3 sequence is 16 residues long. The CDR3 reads CASSAGTASGNNEQFF. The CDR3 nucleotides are TGTGCCAGCAGCGCGGGGACAGCGTCCGGTAACAATGAGCAGTTCTTC.

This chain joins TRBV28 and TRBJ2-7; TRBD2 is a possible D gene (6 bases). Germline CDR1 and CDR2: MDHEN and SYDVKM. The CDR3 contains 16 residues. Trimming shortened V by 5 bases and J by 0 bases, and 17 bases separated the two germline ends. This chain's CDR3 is CASSKAGTSSSYEQYF. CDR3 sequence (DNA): TGTGCCAGCAGTAAAGCCGGGACTTCCAGCTCCTACGAGCAGTACTTC.

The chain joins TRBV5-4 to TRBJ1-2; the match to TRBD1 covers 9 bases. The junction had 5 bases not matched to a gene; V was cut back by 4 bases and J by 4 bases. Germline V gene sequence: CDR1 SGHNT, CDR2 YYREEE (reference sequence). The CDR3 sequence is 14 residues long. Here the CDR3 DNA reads TGTGCCAGCAGCGGGGGGACAGGGCTCTATGGCTACACCTTC. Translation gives CASSGGTGLYGYTF.

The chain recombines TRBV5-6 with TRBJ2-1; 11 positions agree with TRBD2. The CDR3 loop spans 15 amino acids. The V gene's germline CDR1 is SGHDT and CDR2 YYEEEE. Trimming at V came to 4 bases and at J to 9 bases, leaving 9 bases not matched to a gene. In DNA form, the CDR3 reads TGTGCCAGCAGCCGACTTAGCGGGGGGGAGGGTGAGCAGTTCTTC. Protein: CASSRLSGGEGEQFF. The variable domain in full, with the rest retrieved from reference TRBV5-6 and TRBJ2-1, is DAGVTQSPTHLIKTRGQQVTLRCSPKSGHDTVSWYQQALGQGPQFIFQYYEEEERQRGNFPDRFSGHQFPNYSSELNVNALLLGDSALYLCASSRLSGGEGEQFFGPGTRLTVL.

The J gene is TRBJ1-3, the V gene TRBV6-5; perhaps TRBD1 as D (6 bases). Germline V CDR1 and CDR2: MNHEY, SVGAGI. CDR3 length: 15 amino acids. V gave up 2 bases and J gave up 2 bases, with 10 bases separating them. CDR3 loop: CASSYRGSPGNTIYF. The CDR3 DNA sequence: TGTGCCAGCAGTTACAGGGGGTCCCCTGGAAACACCATATATTTT.

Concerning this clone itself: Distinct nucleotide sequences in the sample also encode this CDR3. As DNA, the CDR3 is TGCAGCGTCGAAAAAACCCCGGGGACAGCCGTCTATGGCTACACCTTC. This encodes CSVEKTPGTAVYGYTF. V is TRBV29-1 and J is TRBJ1-2, with 7 bases aligning to TRBD1. Germline V lookup: CDR1 SQVTM, CDR2 ANQGSEA. CDR3 length: 16 amino acids. V dropped 6 bases and J dropped 4; count of bases not matched to a gene: 17.

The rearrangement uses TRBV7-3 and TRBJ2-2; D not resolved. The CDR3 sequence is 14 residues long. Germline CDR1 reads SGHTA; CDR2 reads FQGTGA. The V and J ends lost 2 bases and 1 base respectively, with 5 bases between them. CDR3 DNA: TGTGCCAGCAGCTTATCGAGGAACACCGGGGAGCTGTTTTTT. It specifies CASSLSRNTGELFF.

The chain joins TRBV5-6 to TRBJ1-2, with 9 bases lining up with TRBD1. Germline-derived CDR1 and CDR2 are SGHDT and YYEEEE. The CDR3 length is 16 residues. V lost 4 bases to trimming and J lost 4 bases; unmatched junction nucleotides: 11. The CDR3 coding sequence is TGTGCCAGCAGCCTCCGGGACAGGGCCCTAGGCTATGGCTACACCTTC. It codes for CASSLRDRALGYGYTF.

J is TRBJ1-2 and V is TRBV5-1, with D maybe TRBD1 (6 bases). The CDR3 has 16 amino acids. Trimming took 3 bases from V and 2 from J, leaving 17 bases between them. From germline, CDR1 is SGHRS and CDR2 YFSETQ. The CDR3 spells CASSSRPGGLNYGYTF. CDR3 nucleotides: TGCGCCAGCAGCTCACGCCCCGGGGGGCTGAACTATGGCTACACCTTC.

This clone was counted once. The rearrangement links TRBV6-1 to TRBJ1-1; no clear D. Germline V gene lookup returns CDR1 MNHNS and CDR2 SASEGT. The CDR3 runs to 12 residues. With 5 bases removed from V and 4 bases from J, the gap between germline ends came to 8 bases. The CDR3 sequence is CASSQIGTEAFF. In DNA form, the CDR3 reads TGTGCCAGCAGTCAAATCGGCACTGAAGCTTTCTTT.

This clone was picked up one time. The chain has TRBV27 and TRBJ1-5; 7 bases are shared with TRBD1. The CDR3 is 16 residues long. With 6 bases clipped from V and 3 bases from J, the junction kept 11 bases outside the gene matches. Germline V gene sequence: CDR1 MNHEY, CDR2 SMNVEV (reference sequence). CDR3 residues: CASRAKRQGYNQPQHF. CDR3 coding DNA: TGTGCCAGCAGAGCGAAAAGACAGGGTTACAATCAGCCCCAGCATTTT.

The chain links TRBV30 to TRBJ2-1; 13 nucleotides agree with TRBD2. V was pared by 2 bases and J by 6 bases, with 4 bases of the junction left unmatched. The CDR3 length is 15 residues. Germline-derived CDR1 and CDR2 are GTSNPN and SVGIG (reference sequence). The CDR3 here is CAWSRGLAGVNEQFF. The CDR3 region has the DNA TGTGCCTGGAGTCGTGGACTAGCGGGAGTCAATGAGCAGTTCTTC.

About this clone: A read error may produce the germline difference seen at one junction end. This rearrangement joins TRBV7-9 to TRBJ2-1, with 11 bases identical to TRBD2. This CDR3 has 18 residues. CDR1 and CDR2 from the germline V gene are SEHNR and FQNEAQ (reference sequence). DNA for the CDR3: TGTTCCAGCAGCTTCCAGACTAGCGGGGACAGAATTAGGAATGAGCAGTTCTTC. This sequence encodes CSSSFQTSGDRIRNEQFF.

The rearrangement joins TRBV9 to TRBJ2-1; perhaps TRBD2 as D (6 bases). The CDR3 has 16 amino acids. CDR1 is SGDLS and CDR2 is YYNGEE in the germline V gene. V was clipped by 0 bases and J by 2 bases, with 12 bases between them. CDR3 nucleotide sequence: TGTGCCAGCAGCGTAGTGGGCGGGATTACCTACAATGAGCAGTTCTTC. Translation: CASSVVGGITYNEQFF. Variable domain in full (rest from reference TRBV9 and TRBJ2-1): DSGVTQTPKHLITATGQRVTLRCSPRSGDLSVYWYQQSLDQGLQFLIQYYNGEERAKGNILERFSAQQFPDLHSELNLSSLELGDSALYFCASSVVGGITYNEQFFGPGTRLTVL.

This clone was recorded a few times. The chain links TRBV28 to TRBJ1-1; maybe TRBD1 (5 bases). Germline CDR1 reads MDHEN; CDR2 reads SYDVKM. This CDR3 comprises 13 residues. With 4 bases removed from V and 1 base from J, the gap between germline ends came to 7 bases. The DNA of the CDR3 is TGTGCCAGCAGTTCTCAGGGGAACACTGAAGCTTTCTTT. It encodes CASSSQGNTEAFF.

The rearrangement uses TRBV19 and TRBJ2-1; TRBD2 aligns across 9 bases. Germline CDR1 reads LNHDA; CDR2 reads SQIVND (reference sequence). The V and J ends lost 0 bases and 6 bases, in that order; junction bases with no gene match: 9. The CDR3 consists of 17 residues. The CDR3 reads CASSIDGREGALNEQFF. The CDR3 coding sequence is TGTGCCAGTAGTATAGACGGGCGGGAGGGGGCTCTCAATGAGCAGTTCTTC. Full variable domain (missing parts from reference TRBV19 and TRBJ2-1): DGGITQSPKYLFRKEGQNVTLSCEQNLNHDAMYWYRQDPGQGLRLIYYSQIVNDFQKGDIAEGYSVSREKKESFPLTVTSAQKNPTAFYLCASSIDGREGALNEQFFGPGTRLTVL.